Presented here are 29 T cell receptor beta chains from one specimen sequenced in a study of response to subunit inactivated influenza vaccine. MiXCR, applied by TCRdb to the RT-PCR reads, yields one record per CDR3 protein. The sample has about 610,000 distinct CDR3 sequences, approximately 14% seen once; the top ten hold around 10%. The specimen comprised PBMCs from blood, sampled 11 to 12 days after vaccination. The receptors were sampled from a man aged 50-59 years who received an inactivated influenza vaccine.

The genes are TRBV1 and TRBJ2-7. TRBV1 is tagged as a pseudogene. CDR3 length equals 15 residues. Written as DNA, the CDR3 is TGCACCAGCACCAGAAAGGTTCGGCGTAACTACGAGCAGTACTTC. Amino acid sequence: CTSTRKVRRNYEQYF.

This clonotype has a handful of counts. This sequence joins TRBV6-5 and TRBJ2-7; 7 positions match TRBD2. The CDR3 sequence is 14 residues long. Germline V gene sequence: CDR1 MNHEY, CDR2 SVGAGI. V dropped 2 bases and J dropped 1; count of bases not matched to a gene: 2. In DNA, the CDR3 is TGTGCCAGCAGTTACGCGGGAGTGTCCTACGAGCAGTACTTC. Amino acids: CASSYAGVSYEQYF.

A few counts support this clonotype. CDR3 nucleotide sequence: TGTGCCAGCAGCCCAGGGGGAGGGGAAAAACTGTTTTTT. Its translation is CASSPGGGEKLFF. V gene TRBV25-1 combines with J gene TRBJ1-4, with 7 nucleotides matching TRBD1. Trimming at V came to 6 bases and at J to 8 bases, leaving 6 bases not matched to a gene. CDR1 is MGHDK, CDR2 SYGVNS, per germline. CDR3 length: 13 amino acids. Filled out from reference TRBV25-1 and TRBJ1-4, the complete variable domain reads EADIYQTPRYLVIGTGKKITLECSQTMGHDKMYWYQQDPGMELHLIHYSYGVNSTEKGDLSSESTVSRIRTEHFPLTLESARPSHTSQYLCASSPGGGEKLFFGSGTQLSVL.

There are a few counts of this clonotype. The chain joins TRBV12-3 or TRBV12-4 to TRBJ1-4, with D possibly TRBD1 on 6 matching bases. The CDR3 has 13 residues. Trimming took off 8 bases at V and 7 bases at J, with 14 bases between the two ends. The DNA of the CDR3 is TGTGCCAGCGGCCTAAGGGGGGTTGAAAAACTGTTTTTT. The encoded protein is CASGLRGVEKLFF.

This clonotype was picked up a small number of times. The CDR3 is CSVGRAFQETQYF. The DNA of the CDR3 is TGCAGCGTTGGGAGGGCATTCCAAGAGACCCAGTACTTC. V is TRBV29-1 and J is TRBJ2-5, with D possibly being TRBD2 (6 bases). Trimming took 4 bases from V and 1 from J, leaving 10 bases between them. The CDR3 runs to 13 residues. CDR1 SQVTM and CDR2 ANQGSEA come from the germline V gene.

This rearrangement joins TRBV7-9 to TRBJ2-3, with D uncertain. Germline V gives CDR1 SEHNR, CDR2 FQNEAQ (reference sequence). Deletions cut 5 bases from V and 0 bases from J, with 9 bases between. The CDR3 is made up of 14 amino acids. The CDR3 DNA is TGTGCCAGCAGCCCCGTAACTAGCACAGATACGCAGTATTTT. Translation: CASSPVTSTDTQYF. Variable domain in full (rest from reference TRBV7-9 and TRBJ2-3): DTGVSQNPRHKITKRGQNVTFRCDPISEHNRLYWYRQTLGQGPEFLTYFQNEAQLEKSRLLSDRFSAERPKGSFSTLEIQRTEQGDSAMYLCASSPVTSTDTQYFGPGTRLTVL.

This clonotype was found many times. This chain joins TRBV12-3 or TRBV12-4 and TRBJ2-2; no firm D call. This CDR3 contains 13 residues. V was trimmed by 5 bases and J by 1 base, leaving 5 bases between them. CDR3 region: CASSRGNTGELFF. CDR3 coding DNA: TGTGCCAGCAGTCGTGGGAACACCGGGGAGCTGTTTTTT.

This clonotype was counted only a few times. The chain combines TRBV4-1 with TRBJ2-3; D gene ambiguous. CDR1 and CDR2 from the germline V gene are MGHRA and YSYEKL. Trimming stripped 0 bases from V and 8 bases from J, with 9 bases between. The length of the CDR3 is 13 residues. The chain's CDR3 is CASSQDQSFTQYF. The CDR3 coding sequence is TGCGCCAGCAGCCAAGATCAATCATTTACGCAGTATTTT.

The gene calls are TRBV20-1 and TRBJ2-7; 13 bases match TRBD2. Germline-derived CDR1 and CDR2 are DFQATT and SNEGSKA (reference sequence). The junction had 10 bases not matched to a gene; V was cut back by 3 bases and J by 5 bases. The CDR3 totals 16 residues. The CDR3 bases are TGCAGTGCTAGTCACCCTGGACTAGCGGGAGTCGACGAGCAGTACTTC. This translates into CSASHPGLAGVDEQYF.

V gene TRBV7-8 combines with J gene TRBJ2-5; TRBD1 matches at 11 bases. The V gene's germline CDR1 is SGHVS and CDR2 FQNEAQ. This CDR3 has 15 amino acids. The ends lost 5 bases at V and 5 bases at J; junction bases unmatched: 7. CDR3 protein: CASSEGQGAGETQYF. The CDR3 DNA reads TGTGCCAGCAGCGAAGGACAGGGGGCTGGGGAGACCCAGTACTTC.

This clonotype has just a few counts. The chain combines TRBV7-9 with TRBJ2-7; D is possibly TRBD1 (5 bases). Germline V CDR1 and CDR2: SEHNR, FQNEAQ (reference sequence). Trimming shortened V by 5 bases and J by 3 bases, and 14 bases separated the two germline ends. CDR3 length equals 14 residues. The CDR3 protein is CASSTSDRDYEQYF. The DNA for the CDR3 is TGTGCCAGCAGCACCTCTGACAGAGACTACGAGCAGTACTTC.

The V gene is TRBV20-1, the J gene TRBJ2-1, with D tentatively TRBD1 or TRBD2 (5 bases each). V was pared by 3 bases and J by 9 bases, with 21 bases between. This CDR3 is 15 amino acids long. Germline V gene data show CDR1 as DFQATT and CDR2 as SNEGSKA (reference sequence). DNA of the CDR3: TGCAGTGCTAGCTATCTTGAGGGGAGAGACGGTGAGCAGTTCTTC. Its translation: CSASYLEGRDGEQFF.

The chain carries TRBV5-1 and TRBJ2-1, with 11 nucleotides matching TRBD1. V shed 4 bases, J shed 5 bases, and the junction held 11 bases outside the gene matches. This CDR3 has 17 amino acids. Per germline, CDR1 SGHRS and CDR2 YFSETQ. CDR3 region: CASSRGQGGRPDNEQFF. The CDR3 DNA reads TGCGCCAGCAGCCGGGGACAGGGGGGACGGCCCGACAATGAGCAGTTCTTC.

This sequence joins TRBV6-4 and TRBJ2-3, with D perhaps TRBD2 (6 bases). Germline values: CDR1 MRHNA, CDR2 SNTAGT. V lost 6 bases to trimming and J lost 0 bases, with 19 bases between them. This CDR3 is 17 amino acids long. This CDR3 is CASSPPRGGYSTDTQYF. The CDR3 DNA sequence: TGTGCCAGCAGCCCTCCTCGTGGAGGGTACAGCACAGATACGCAGTATTTT.

This clonotype was seen more than once but under ten times. The chain is built from TRBV30 and TRBJ1-5; weak D call: TRBD1 (6 bases). The CDR3 loop spans 13 amino acids. Germline CDR1 GTSNPN, CDR2 SVGIG (reference sequence). The ends were cut back, 1 base at V and 6 bases at J, with 10 bases in the middle. CDR3 amino acids: CAWSGARGQPQHF. For the CDR3, the DNA is TGTGCCTGGAGTGGCGCCAGGGGTCAGCCCCAGCATTTT.

This clonotype has at least ten counts. V gene TRBV4-1 combines with J gene TRBJ2-2; perhaps D is TRBD1 or TRBD2 (5 bases each). The V gene's germline CDR1 is MGHRA and CDR2 YSYEKL. The CDR3 is 14 residues long. V lost 3 bases and J lost 8, with 13 bases in between. The CDR3 is CASSHRDVEGELFF. CDR3 nucleotide sequence: TGCGCCAGCAGCCATAGGGACGTCGAGGGGGAGCTGTTTTTT.

The J gene is TRBJ2-5, the V gene TRBV5-1, with 11 bases lining up with TRBD2. Germline trimming cut 4 bases from V and 5 bases from J; bases unmatched to any gene: 7. Germline CDR1 is SGHRS and CDR2 is YFSETQ. The CDR3 extends over 15 amino acids. The CDR3 protein is CASSQTGTSGETQYF. The DNA of the CDR3 is TGCGCCAGCAGCCAAACCGGGACTAGCGGTGAGACCCAGTACTTC. Full variable domain (remainder filled in from reference TRBV5-1 and TRBJ2-5): KAGVTQTPRYLIKTRGQQVTLSCSPISGHRSVSWYQQTPGQGLQFLFEYFSETQRNKGNFPGRFSGRQFSNSRSEMNVSTLELGDSALYLCASSQTGTSGETQYFGPGTRLLVL.

This chain links TRBV9 with TRBJ2-1, with D uncertain. The CDR3 length is 17 residues. Germline lookup yields CDR1 SGDLS and CDR2 YYNGEE. V lost 0 bases to trimming and J lost 0 bases, with 13 bases between them. The CDR3 is CASSVGDARTSYNEQFF. In DNA form, the CDR3 reads TGTGCCAGCAGCGTAGGCGATGCGCGTACCTCCTACAATGAGCAGTTCTTC.

The table lists this clonotype with many counts. This chain uses TRBV28 with TRBJ2-6, with D perhaps assigned TRBD1 or TRBD2 (5 bases each). Trimming stripped 6 bases from V and 6 bases from J, with 9 bases between. CDR1 is MDHEN, CDR2 SYDVKM, per germline. The CDR3 is 13 residues long. The CDR3: CASRYGTANVLTF. In DNA form, the CDR3 reads TGTGCCAGCAGATACGGGACGGCCAACGTCCTGACTTTC. The entire variable domain, with the rest obtained from reference TRBV28 and TRBJ2-6, is as follows: DVKVTQSSRYLVKRTGEKVFLECVQDMDHENMFWYRQDPGLGLRLIYFSYDVKMKEKGDIPEGYSVSREKKERFSLILESASTNQTSMYLCASRYGTANVLTFGAGSRLTVL.

This sequence joins TRBV7-8 and TRBJ2-1; no definite D call. Between the trimmed V and J ends, which lost 1 base and 4 bases, there was a span of 11 bases. Germline CDR1 and CDR2: SGHVS and FQNEAQ. This CDR3 has 15 residues. The CDR3 here is CASSLGSTVYNEQFF. The CDR3, as DNA: TGTGCCAGCAGCTTAGGTTCGACGGTTTACAATGAGCAGTTCTTC.

This rearrangement joins TRBV4-3 to TRBJ2-3; D possibly corresponds to TRBD2 (6 bases). V was trimmed by 2 bases and J by 2 bases, leaving 11 bases between them. The CDR3 sequence is 15 residues long. CDR1 and CDR2 (germline): LGHNA, YSLEER. The CDR3 is CASSQLGGFTDTQYF. Written as DNA, the CDR3 is TGCGCCAGCAGCCAACTGGGGGGATTCACAGATACGCAGTATTTT.

This clonotype was counted between two and nine times. This chain connects TRBV6-1 to TRBJ2-5; 7 nucleotides match TRBD2. V shed 6 bases and J 1 base; nucleotides not matched to a gene: 11. The CDR3 has 16 amino acids. Germline loops: CDR1 MNHNS, CDR2 SASEGT. The CDR3 DNA reads TGTGCCAGCAGGTCGTTCAGCGGGGTTACCCAAGAGACCCAGTACTTC. Translation gives CASRSFSGVTQETQYF.

The J gene is TRBJ2-2, the V gene TRBV6-5; the D gene is possibly TRBD2 (6 bases). V was clipped by 2 bases and J by 0 bases, with 13 bases between them. Germline CDR1 is MNHEY and CDR2 is SVGAGI. The CDR3 length is 17 residues. The CDR3 region is CASSYRSGGANTGELFF. The DNA for the CDR3 is TGTGCCAGCAGTTACCGAAGTGGCGGGGCGAACACCGGGGAGCTGTTTTTT.

Ten or more counts support this clonotype. J is TRBJ1-6 and V is TRBV4-1; D might be TRBD1 (5 bases). This CDR3 is built from 14 residues. The germline V and J ends were trimmed by 0 bases and 14 bases, with 14 bases remaining between them. Per the germline V gene, CDR1 is MGHRA and CDR2 is YSYEKL. The chain's CDR3 is CASSQDLRGRALHF. The CDR3 coding sequence is TGCGCCAGCAGCCAAGATCTACGGGGACGGGCCCTCCACTTT.

The chain joins TRBV20-1 to TRBJ2-3; the D gene could be TRBD1 or TRBD2 (5 bases each). The germline gives CDR1 DFQATT, CDR2 SNEGSKA (reference sequence). V was shortened by 4 bases and J by 1 base, with 12 bases between the two germline ends. This CDR3 has 14 residues. The CDR3 coding sequence is TGCAGTGCTACAGAGGGACCTGGCACAGATACGCAGTATTTT. Protein: CSATEGPGTDTQYF.

This clonotype has at least ten counts. The chain couples TRBV27 to TRBJ1-2; the D is unclear. This CDR3 is 16 amino acids long. Between the trimmed V and J ends, which lost 0 bases and 1 base, there was a span of 12 bases. Germline assignment: CDR1 MNHEY and CDR2 SMNVEV (reference sequence). CDR3 residues: CASSLSLPTVNYGYTF. CDR3 DNA sequence: TGTGCCAGCAGTTTATCCCTCCCGACGGTTAACTATGGCTACACCTTC.

The DNA for the CDR3 is TGTGCCAGCAGTTTATTAGCCCAGACAGGCCGCGGGGAAAAACTGTTTTTT. Amino acids: CASSLLAQTGRGEKLFF. The chain recombines TRBV28 with TRBJ1-4, with a weak D call TRBD1 (6 bases). V was pared by 1 base and J by 8 bases, with 20 bases between. In germline, CDR1 is MDHEN, CDR2 SYDVKM. The CDR3 has 17 residues.

This clonotype was seen repeatedly, ten times or more. V and J are TRBV18 and TRBJ2-2, with 12 bases aligning to TRBD2. Per the germline V gene, CDR1 is KGHSH and CDR2 is LQKENI. The CDR3 loop spans 15 amino acids. V shed 6 bases, J shed 5 bases, and the junction held 4 bases outside the gene matches. The CDR3 here is CASSDGTSGTGELFF. CDR3 coding DNA: TGTGCCAGCTCGGATGGGACTAGCGGGACCGGGGAGCTGTTTTTT.

J is TRBJ2-7 and V is TRBV20-1; no firm D call. Per the germline V gene, CDR1 is DFQATT and CDR2 is SNEGSKA (reference sequence). V was clipped by 1 base and J by 2 bases, with 6 bases between them. The CDR3 loop spans 12 amino acids. The CDR3 region is CSARGDTYEQYF. DNA for the CDR3: TGCAGTGCTAGAGGTGACACCTACGAGCAGTACTTC.